This T cell receptor (beta chain) was documented in a study of CD8 T cells in ankylosing spondylitis. Study results and limitations: Reportedly, disease-linked clones are significantly enriched in ankylosing spondylitis patients' matched synovial fluid. Clones linked to the disease showed a CD8+ phenotype. They occurred at relatively low frequencies in peripheral blood. For ankylosing spondylitis blood, a TCR beta motif of fewer than 10 highly homologous variants appeared characteristic.

Quantitative 5'-RACE with molecular barcodes generated TCR beta libraries. TCRdb analysed the 5' RACE reads with MiXCR anew, one entry per CDR3 protein. The sample includes more than 500,000 distinct CDR3 sequences, roughly 5% of them seen just once. Germline CDR1 and CDR2: MNHEY and SVGEGT. CDR3 length equals 14 residues. Trimming cost V 0 bases and J 7 bases, with 9 bases left between them. This clonotype was seen at least ten times. Its cognate antigen is unknown. The sequence derives from a male donor with ankylosing spondylitis. Sequencing was performed on blood, either unsorted or a sorted T cell fraction (not recorded which). This chain joins TRBV6-2 or TRBV6-3 and TRBJ1-4; D not resolved. The CDR3 DNA sequence: TGTGCCAGCAGTTACTCGCTCCAAGGTGAAAAACTGTTTTTT. This gives the protein CASSYSLQGEKLFF.